Presented here are 31 T cell receptor beta chains from one specimen sequenced in a study of T cells in Graves' hyperthyroidism and ophthalmopathy. Regions amplified from RNA transcripts were the TCR beta CDR3 regions. Using the HTBI primer set, a first-round RT-PCR was run on the TCR CDR3. One entry per CDR3 protein, called by TCRdb with MiXCR from the multiplex PCR reads. The sample lists hundreds of thousands of distinct CDR3 sequences, about 43% seen once, with about 7.8% in the top ten. The sequencing input was peripheral blood or thyroid tissue (not recorded which). Receptors were obtained from a woman between 18 and 30 years old with Graves' hyperthyroidism.

This clonotype was observed a few times. The chain recombines TRBV6-6 with TRBJ2-2; TRBD1 agrees at 7 bases. Germline V lookup: CDR1 MNHNY, CDR2 SVGAGI (reference sequence). J gave up 6 bases and V 5 bases, and 6 bases lay outside the gene matches. This CDR3 has 14 amino acids. CDR3 nucleotides: TGTGCCAGCAGTGAGAGCCAGGGGGCCGGGGAGCTGTTTTTT. Amino acids: CASSESQGAGELFF.

Points on this clonotype: A read error may account for a junction end that differs from germline. In DNA, the CDR3 is TGCGCCAGCAGCCACACCAGGGAGCTGTTTTTT. Translation: CASSHTRELFF. The chain joins TRBV7-2 to TRBJ2-2; the D is unclear. CDR1 SGHTA and CDR2 FQGNSA come from the germline V gene. The CDR3 extends over 11 amino acids.

In this sample, this clonotype turned up once. The rearrangement links TRBV12-3 or TRBV12-4 to TRBJ2-7; 7 bases align to TRBD2. The V gene end was trimmed by 6 bases and the J gene end by 7 bases; junction bases not matched to a gene: 12. This CDR3 has 14 amino acids. The CDR3 protein is CASRKLTDGGEQYF. CDR3 bases: TGTGCCAGCAGAAAATTGACCGACGGGGGGGAGCAGTACTTC.

The rearrangement uses TRBV7-9 and TRBJ1-2; 9 bases align to TRBD1. This CDR3 has 15 amino acids. V was clipped by 3 bases and J by 6 bases; unmatched bases: 8. Germline V lookup: CDR1 SEHNR, CDR2 FQNEAQ (reference sequence). CDR3 DNA sequence: TGTGCCAGCAGCTTTTCTTCCGGGACAGGGCATGGCTACACCTTC. It specifies CASSFSSGTGHGYTF.

The CDR3 nucleotides are TGTGCCAGCAGTGATAGGGACATCACAACTAATGAAAAACTGTTTTTT. The encoded protein is CASSDRDITTNEKLFF. V usage is TRBV7-9 and J usage is TRBJ1-4; D is possibly TRBD1 (6 bases). Germline V gene data show CDR1 as SEHNR and CDR2 as FQNEAQ (reference sequence). The CDR3 is 16 amino acids. With 6 bases removed from V and 0 bases from J, the gap between germline ends came to 14 bases. The whole variable domain, remainder taken from reference TRBV7-9 and TRBJ1-4, is DTGVSQNPRHKITKRGQNVTFRCDPISEHNRLYWYRQTLGQGPEFLTYFQNEAQLEKSRLLSDRFSAERPKGSFSTLEIQRTEQGDSAMYLCASSDRDITTNEKLFFGSGTQLSVL.

This clonotype came up a few times. The chain carries TRBV5-4 and TRBJ1-2; the match to TRBD1 covers 8 bases. The V gene end was trimmed by 4 bases and the J gene end by 5 bases; junction bases not matched to a gene: 4. This CDR3 comprises 13 residues. The germline CDR1 and CDR2 sequences are SGHNT and YYREEE (reference sequence). CDR3 region: CASSLRGRYGYTF. In DNA, the CDR3 is TGTGCCAGCAGCCTCAGGGGGCGTTATGGCTACACCTTC.

The sample holds many counts of this clonotype. V usage is TRBV10-3 and J usage is TRBJ2-5; 11 positions match TRBD2. From germline, CDR1 is ENHRY and CDR2 SYGVKD. The CDR3 runs 14 residues. Trimming cost V 10 bases and J 1 base; bases outside gene matches: 5. The CDR3 nucleotides are TGTGCCACCCGACTAGCGGGAATCCAAGAGACCCAGTACTTC. As protein: CATRLAGIQETQYF.

The V call is TRBV7-8, the J call TRBJ1-2, with D hard to call. Germline-derived CDR1 and CDR2 are SGHVS and FQNEAQ. The V end was cut by 6 bases, the J end by 3 bases, with 29 bases between. The CDR3 contains 19 residues. The chain's CDR3 is CASSYPPLDMEFGDYGYTF. The CDR3 nucleotides are TGTGCCAGCAGTTACCCCCCTCTAGACATGGAGTTTGGGGACTATGGCTACACCTTC.

This clonotype has a count of ten or more. The V call is TRBV7-2, the J call TRBJ1-1; D is unclear. This CDR3 is built from 13 residues. V lost 0 bases to trimming and J lost 6 bases, with 8 bases between them. Looked up from germline, CDR1 is SGHTA and CDR2 is FQGNSA. Written as DNA, the CDR3 is TGTGCCAGCAGCTTAGCCGCAGGCTCTGAAGCTTTCTTT. Its protein product is CASSLAAGSEAFF.

About this clonotype itself: An end of the junction does not agree with germline; a read error may underlie this. This rearrangement joins TRBV6-5 to TRBJ2-5; D ambiguous. Germline V gene lookup returns CDR1 MNHEY and CDR2 SVGAGI. This CDR3 comprises 15 residues. CDR3 in amino acids: CASSYGLAAQETRYF. The CDR3 DNA sequence: TGTGCCAGCAGTTACGGGTTGGCAGCTCAAGAGACCCGGTACTTC.

This clonotype occurred a few times. The chain joins TRBV2 to TRBJ1-2; 8 positions match TRBD1. With V trimmed by 6 bases and J by 4 bases, 4 bases remained unmatched. The CDR3 consists of 13 residues. Germline CDR1 SNHLY, CDR2 FYNNEI. For the CDR3, the DNA is TGTGCCAGCAGCGGACAGGGCACCTATGGCTACACCTTC. Protein: CASSGQGTYGYTF. Full variable domain (remainder filled in from reference TRBV2 and TRBJ1-2): EPEVTQTPSHQVTQMGQEVILRCVPISNHLYFYWYRQILGQKVEFLVSFYNNEISEKSEIFDDQFSVERPDGSNFTLKIRSTKLEDSAMYFCASSGQGTYGYTFGSGTRLTVV.

This clonotype occurred many times. V and J are TRBV15 and TRBJ1-3; a possible D gene is TRBD1 (5 bases). The CDR3 contains 17 residues. From germline, CDR1 is LNHNV and CDR2 YYDKDF (reference sequence). V was shortened by 0 bases and J by 3 bases, with 15 bases between the two germline ends. DNA for the CDR3: TGTGCCACCAGCAGAGATCTGCAGGGTTCTCTTGGAAACACCATATATTTT. Translated: CATSRDLQGSLGNTIYF.

The V call is TRBV15, the J call TRBJ1-4; D unresolved. Germline V CDR1 and CDR2: LNHNV, YYDKDF (reference sequence). This CDR3 is built from 13 residues. The germline V and J ends were trimmed by 3 bases and 8 bases, with 10 bases remaining between them. DNA of the CDR3: TGTGCCACCAGCAGTGGGTCGGAGGAAAAACTGTTTTTT. The encoded protein is CATSSGSEEKLFF.

This clonotype was seen a handful of times. CDR3 sequence (DNA): TGTGCCAGCAGCTTGGGTGGGGACAGGGCTGGAAACACCATATATTTT. It is translated as CASSLGGDRAGNTIYF. This chain joins TRBV7-4 and TRBJ1-3; 9 bases agree with TRBD1. The CDR3 is 16 residues long. Germline CDR1 reads SGHVT; CDR2 reads SQSDAQ. With 3 bases clipped from V and 2 bases from J, the junction kept 5 bases outside the gene matches.

V gene TRBV7-2 combines with J gene TRBJ1-3, with unresolved D. The germline V gene has CDR1 SGHTA and CDR2 FQGNSA. Trimming removed 2 bases at V and 10 bases at J, with 9 bases between. This CDR3 is built from 12 residues. DNA of the CDR3: TGTGCCAGCAGCTTATGTGCGACGACCATATATTTT. Protein: CASSLCATTIYF.

This clonotype was counted a few times. The chain couples TRBV2 to TRBJ2-7; D unclear. The CDR3 spans 14 residues. Trimming took off 6 bases at V and 3 bases at J, with 15 bases between the two ends. CDR1 SNHLY and CDR2 FYNNEI come from the germline V gene. CDR3: CASSRLLAGYEQYF. In DNA form, the CDR3 reads TGTGCCAGCAGCCGACTCCTGGCAGGCTACGAGCAGTACTTC.

The chain links TRBV25-1 to TRBJ1-2; possibly TRBD1 for D (6 bases). This CDR3 spans 16 amino acids. Trimming took off 8 bases at V and 1 base at J, with 20 bases between the two ends. CDR1 and CDR2 from the germline V gene are MGHDK and SYGVNS. For the CDR3, the DNA is TGTGCCAGCTCCCCCGGGGGAGGGGGGGATAACTATGGCTACACCTTC. Residues: CASSPGGGGDNYGYTF.

V and J are TRBV24-1 and TRBJ2-3; no definite D call. V gave up 3 bases and J gave up 0 bases, with 12 bases separating them. The CDR3 sequence is 16 residues long. The V gene's germline CDR1 is KGHDR and CDR2 SFDVKD. For the CDR3, the DNA is TGTGCCACCAGTGATCCCATGTGGCCTAGCACAGATACGCAGTATTTT. Amino acid sequence: CATSDPMWPSTDTQYF.

V and J are TRBV29-1 and TRBJ1-2; no clear D gene. Germline CDR1 and CDR2: SQVTM and ANQGSEA. The length of the CDR3 is 13 residues. V was shortened by 5 bases and J by 2 bases, with 12 bases between the two germline ends. The CDR3 sequence: CSVQVQTNYGYTF. As DNA, the CDR3 is TGCAGCGTTCAGGTACAGACGAACTATGGCTACACCTTC.

The rearrangement uses TRBV7-9 and TRBJ2-7, with 7 bases lining up with TRBD1. The CDR3 has 15 amino acids. Germline CDR1 reads SEHNR; CDR2 reads FQNEAQ (reference sequence). Trimming at V came to 4 bases and at J to 1 base, leaving 7 bases not matched to a gene. The CDR3 bases are TGTGCCAGCAGCTCCCGGACAGGATCGTCCTACGAGCAGTACTTC. Residues: CASSSRTGSSYEQYF.

This clonotype was detected only a few times. The J gene is TRBJ2-7, the V gene TRBV2; D might be TRBD1 (6 bases). The V end was cut by 7 bases, the J end by 0 bases, with 16 bases between. The CDR3 is made up of 15 amino acids. Germline V gene lookup returns CDR1 SNHLY and CDR2 FYNNEI. The DNA of the CDR3 is TGTGCCAGCATGAGGACAGCCCGGAGCTCCTACGAGCAGTACTTC. Protein product: CASMRTARSSYEQYF.

The rearrangement joins TRBV7-9 to TRBJ2-7; TRBD2 matches at 14 bases. The J segment lost 5 bases and the V segment lost 5 bases, leaving 8 bases of the junction unmatched. Per germline, CDR1 SEHNR and CDR2 FQNEAQ (reference sequence). The CDR3 covers 16 residues. CDR3 region: CASSPVGTSGSNEQYF. As DNA, the CDR3 is TGTGCCAGCAGCCCCGTAGGGACTAGCGGGAGCAACGAGCAGTACTTC. The complete variable domain, with remaining parts taken from reference TRBV7-9 and TRBJ2-7, reads DTGVSQNPRHKITKRGQNVTFRCDPISEHNRLYWYRQTLGQGPEFLTYFQNEAQLEKSRLLSDRFSAERPKGSFSTLEIQRTEQGDSAMYLCASSPVGTSGSNEQYFGPGTRLTVT.

The chain links TRBV14 to TRBJ1-1; D uncertain. The germline gives CDR1 SGHDN, CDR2 FVKESK. Trimming removed 0 bases at V and 12 bases at J, with 20 bases between. There are 15 residues in the CDR3. CDR3 coding DNA: TGTGCCAGCAGCCAAGATGGAGTGGACCCCTTAAACACTTTCTTT. It is translated as CASSQDGVDPLNTFF.

This clonotype was seen ten or more times. The J gene is TRBJ1-6, the V gene TRBV5-1; the D is unclear. The CDR3 spans 11 residues. The germline V gene has CDR1 SGHRS and CDR2 YFSETQ. The V and J ends lost 1 base and 12 bases respectively, with 5 bases between them. The CDR3 spells CASSLYLPLHF. In nucleotides, the CDR3 is TGCGCCAGCAGCTTGTACTTACCCCTCCACTTT.

The chain employs TRBV2 and TRBJ2-7; 8 bases agree with TRBD1. V lost 6 bases and J lost 1; bases outside the gene matches: 8. Germline V gene lookup returns CDR1 SNHLY and CDR2 FYNNEI. This CDR3 is built from 15 residues. CDR3 in amino acids: CASSQPGTGSYEQYF. CDR3 DNA: TGTGCCAGCAGCCAACCCGGGACAGGTTCCTACGAGCAGTACTTC.

The chain combines TRBV2 with TRBJ1-2; possibly TRBD1 for D (6 bases). The CDR3 totals 15 residues. V dropped 8 bases and J dropped 2 bases, with 18 bases sitting between them. Germline loops: CDR1 SNHLY, CDR2 FYNNEI. CDR3 nucleotide sequence: TGTGCCAGCGTTGAATCACAGGGCAGAAACTATGGCTACACCTTC. Encoded protein: CASVESQGRNYGYTF.

On this clonotype: Here the CDR3 omits its conserved ending phenylalanine or tryptophan, so a read error is the likely source. The V and J genes are TRBV12-3 or TRBV12-4 and TRBJ1-1, with D possibly TRBD1 on 5 matching bases. V was shortened by 4 bases and J by 7 bases, with 10 bases between the two germline ends. This CDR3 has 12 amino acids. CDR3 bases: TGTGCCAGCAGTTGGTGGGACGGTGAAGCTTTCCTT. Amino acid sequence: CASSWWDGEAFL.

This chain connects TRBV20-1 to TRBJ1-1, with a tentative D call TRBD1 (6 bases). Trimming pared 2 bases from V and 3 bases from J, leaving 7 bases between. The CDR3 is 12 residues long. Germline values: CDR1 DFQATT, CDR2 SNEGSKA (reference sequence). DNA for the CDR3: TGCAGTGCTAGATCAGGGGACACTGAAGCTTTCTTT. Translation gives CSARSGDTEAFF.

In the case of this clonotype: The junction shows a germline mismatch at one end, possibly a read error. The chain uses TRBV2 and TRBJ1-2, with unresolved D. Germline lookup yields CDR1 SNHLY and CDR2 FYNNEI. The CDR3 totals 13 residues. The CDR3 DNA is TGTGCCAGCAGTGAAGCGGGGATAGCCTGGCACGCCTTC. It translates to CASSEAGIAWHAF.

This clonotype was found many times. V is TRBV5-1 and J is TRBJ1-2, with D hard to call. Germline V gene sequence: CDR1 SGHRS, CDR2 YFSETQ. This CDR3 region has 14 residues. Between the trimmed V and J ends, which lost 2 bases and 4 bases, there was a span of 12 bases. This CDR3 is CASSFKGASYGYTF. In DNA form, the CDR3 reads TGCGCCAGCAGCTTTAAGGGTGCGAGCTATGGCTACACCTTC. The entire variable domain, with the rest obtained from reference TRBV5-1 and TRBJ1-2, is as follows: KAGVTQTPRYLIKTRGQQVTLSCSPISGHRSVSWYQQTPGQGLQFLFEYFSETQRNKGNFPGRFSGRQFSNSRSEMNVSTLELGDSALYLCASSFKGASYGYTFGSGTRLTVV.

This chain uses TRBV7-2 with TRBJ2-7, with TRBD2 identical over 8 bases. The germline V gene encodes CDR1 SGHTA and CDR2 FQGNSA. The CDR3 has 18 amino acids. The ends lost 5 bases at V and 3 bases at J; junction bases unmatched: 18. CDR3 DNA sequence: TGTGCCAGCAGCCAAGTGCCCCCGGGGACTAGGAAAATCTACGAGCAGTACTTC. Translation: CASSQVPPGTRKIYEQYF.